This T cell receptor (beta chain) was obtained from a study of regulatory T cells in long-lasting Graves disease. As for the study in general: More than 5 years of antithyroid drugs with positive TSH receptor antibodies defined persistent Graves' disease.

Study-level findings and limits: Patients whose Graves' disease persisted exhibited lower TCR diversity than those newly diagnosed.

Sample time point: persistent/refractory GD, antithyroid drugs over 5 years with positive TRAb. The TCR library was made from RNA extracted from PBMCs. Peripheral blood, about 9 milliliters of it, was drawn into EDTA tubes. Comment on this clonotype: Its cognate antigen is unknown.

Germline V CDR1 and CDR2: SQVTM, ANQGSEA. The CDR3 extends over 12 amino acids. The junction had 8 bases not matched to a gene; V was cut back by 6 bases and J by 8 bases. Relying on iRepertoire HTBI primers and Arm-PCR of CDR3 regions, the team built TCR beta libraries. TCRdb used MiXCR to reprocess the multiplex PCR reads, holding one entry per CDR3 protein. Of 600,000 to 850,000 distinct CDR3 sequences in the sample, approximately 31% were seen once. The sequences come from peripheral blood mononuclear cells (PBMCs), collected when the disease was refractory, from a patient treated with antithyroid drugs. This rearrangement joins TRBV29-1 to TRBJ1-2; 8 nucleotides align to TRBD1. The TCR was taken from a female donor with Graves disease. The CDR3 protein is CSVERTGKGYTF. CDR3 coding DNA: TGCAGCGTCGAAAGGACAGGGAAGGGCTACACCTTC.